This TCR beta chain is from a study of PD-1 blockade in classical Hodgkin lymphoma. Regarding the study as a whole: It was CD4+ TCR diversity, not CD8+, that rose significantly by C4D1.

Sequenced by immunoSEQ multiplex PCR; TCRdb stores in-frame clones only, minus some. The top ten clones hold just over 5.5% of a sample with 40,000 or so clones, around 87% of them seen once. The CDR3 is 14 amino acids. V shed 7 bases, J shed 0 bases, and the junction held 5 bases outside the gene matches. Germline V CDR1 and CDR2: LNHDA, SQIVND (reference sequence). All patients relapsed after autologous stem cell transplantation, and brentuximab vedotin exposure varied. This clone was detected only once. The antigen is undetermined. The specimen comprised peripheral blood mononuclear cells (PBMCs), sampled before the second cycle of nivolumab. The V and J genes are TRBV19 and TRBJ1-1; 7 bases agree with TRBD1. The receptor was derived from a human donor with classical Hodgkin lymphoma. CDR3: CASIKGALNTEAFF. As DNA, the CDR3 is TGTGCCAGTATCAAGGGGGCGTTGAACACTGAAGCTTTCTTT.